This TCR beta chain was documented in a study of T-cell reconstitution after alpha-beta-depleted transplantation in children. The table lists this clonotype with a few counts. Its antigen is undetermined. V shed 3 bases and J 2 bases; nucleotides not matched to a gene: 6. The CDR3 has 16 residues. General study results and limits: A year had passed since transplant, and T-cell counts and diversity by then came mostly from newly produced T cells.

Unique molecular identifiers were used to barcode this TCRbeta library. Via MiXCR, TCRdb re-called the PCR reads, giving one row per CDR3 protein. Of 130,000 or so distinct CDR3 sequences detected, about a tenth appear once; the ten largest clones hold less than 25%. The sample in question was PBMCs, mostly from graft donor cells, obtained 180 days after TCRalphabeta/CD19-depleted stem cell transplant. The chain employs TRBV12-3 or TRBV12-4 and TRBJ2-5; 10 bases map to TRBD1. The TCR sequence derives from a girl in the first two years of life who had a stem cell transplant for combined immunodeficiency, so the T cells may come from the graft donor. CDR3 bases: TGTGCCAGCAGTTTCTATCCGGGACAGGGGCAAGAGACCCAGTACTTC. Its translation: CASSFYPGQGQETQYF.